The 21 T cell receptor beta chains below all came from one sample that was sequenced in a study of T-cell memory formation after mild COVID-19 (TCRdb year 2021). Library construction relied on 5' RACE. TCRdb shows the sequencer as Illumina NovaSeq 6000. Using fastp at Q25 and MiXCR, TCRdb reprocessed the public reads and kept productive beta chains. Each entry merges the rows of one CDR3 protein and shows their most common DNA and genes. Recorded for this sample are 350,000 or so distinct CDR3 sequences; approximately 21% of them occurred a single time. The top ten constitute 9.5% to 15% of the sample. Source material: PBMCs or a T cell subset sorted from them (not recorded which). The origin of the receptors is an adult woman who had mild COVID-19 (a few samples of this study predate the infection). The sample titles of this study are shuffled in the database, so cell type and time point are left out; the donor was told from shared clones.

This clonotype was picked up a small number of times. V and J are TRBV7-2 and TRBJ1-2, with D unresolved. V was pared by 5 bases and J by 4 bases, with 17 bases between. Germline CDR1 SGHTA, CDR2 FQGNSA. This CDR3 spans 15 amino acids. The CDR3 sequence: CASSPERRGTYGYTF. The CDR3, as DNA: TGTGCCAGCAGCCCAGAACGCCGGGGTACCTATGGCTACACCTTC.

V usage is TRBV6-4 and J usage is TRBJ1-1, with no clear D. Germline-derived CDR1 and CDR2 are MRHNA and SNTAGT. The CDR3 covers 14 residues. The V and J ends lost 6 bases and 4 bases respectively, with 15 bases between them. The CDR3 bases are TGTGCCAGCAGAGAGGACCTTCGGGGCACTGAAGCTTTCTTT. This translates into CASREDLRGTEAFF.

The chain couples TRBV4-2 to TRBJ2-3; D possibly uses TRBD1 or TRBD2 (6 bases each). V was clipped by 0 bases and J by 0 bases, with 13 bases between them. The CDR3 length is 17 residues. Germline V gives CDR1 LGHNA, CDR2 YNFKEQ. The CDR3: CASSQDPGGSSTDTQYF. The DNA of the CDR3 is TGTGCCAGCAGCCAAGACCCCGGGGGCTCTAGCACAGATACGCAGTATTTT.

The V call is TRBV20-1, the J call TRBJ1-6, with D possibly being TRBD1 (5 bases). From germline, CDR1 is DFQATT and CDR2 SNEGSKA (reference sequence). This CDR3 comprises 18 residues. DNA for the CDR3: TGCAGCGCTCAACCGGGACCGACCCATTTATCCTATAATTCACCCCTCCACTTT. This codes for CSAQPGPTHLSYNSPLHF.

Only a few counts were recorded for this clonotype. The chain recombines TRBV29-1 with TRBJ2-2; TRBD1 is a possible D gene (6 bases). Germline values: CDR1 SQVTM, CDR2 ANQGSEA. Deletions cut 5 bases from V and 1 base from J, with 11 bases between. This CDR3 is built from 14 residues. The chain's CDR3 is CSVSETGNTGELFF. CDR3 in DNA: TGCAGCGTTTCGGAGACAGGGAACACCGGGGAGCTGTTTTTT.

This clonotype turned up a few times. This chain uses TRBV2 with TRBJ1-5; no clear D. V lost 7 bases, J lost 5 bases, and 12 bases lay in between. This CDR3 comprises 13 residues. Germline V gives CDR1 SNHLY, CDR2 FYNNEI. The CDR3 loop is CASTWTGDQPQHF. CDR3 bases: TGTGCCAGCACTTGGACGGGAGATCAGCCCCAGCATTTT.

This chain joins TRBV12-3 or TRBV12-4 and TRBJ2-3; 9 nucleotides agree with TRBD1. J gave up 6 bases and V 6 bases, and 10 bases lay outside the gene matches. The CDR3 loop spans 15 amino acids. This chain's CDR3 is CASSPTGTGIDTQYF. The CDR3 bases are TGTGCCAGCAGCCCGACCGGGACAGGGATCGATACGCAGTATTTT.

The genes are TRBV3-1 and TRBJ2-5; 7 bases match TRBD1. Germline lookup yields CDR1 LGHDT and CDR2 YNNKEL (reference sequence). V lost 5 bases to trimming and J lost 3 bases; unmatched junction nucleotides: 9. This CDR3 contains 15 residues. The CDR3 nucleotides are TGTGCCAGCAGCTCCTCCAGGGGGAAGGAAGAGACCCAGTACTTC. It is translated as CASSSSRGKEETQYF.

This clonotype was seen a handful of times. The chain carries TRBV20-1 and TRBJ2-2; D is ambiguous. The V and J ends lost 6 bases and 1 base respectively, with 12 bases between them. Germline V gene sequence: CDR1 DFQATT, CDR2 SNEGSKA (reference sequence). The CDR3 length is 14 residues. CDR3 sequence: CSALNWENTGELFF. The CDR3 region has the DNA TGCAGTGCCCTCAACTGGGAGAACACCGGGGAGCTGTTTTTT.

This clonotype has just one count. The chain uses TRBV7-6 and TRBJ2-3, with D perhaps TRBD2 (6 bases). The CDR3 consists of 14 residues. Germline V gene lookup returns CDR1 SGHVS and CDR2 FNYEAQ. Trimming pared 4 bases from V and 6 bases from J, leaving 14 bases between. This CDR3 is CASSSSGTLDTQYF. In nucleotides, the CDR3 is TGTGCCAGCAGCTCTTCCGGGACTCTCGATACGCAGTATTTT.

This clonotype was detected only a few times. The chain recombines TRBV2 with TRBJ2-1, with D possibly matching TRBD2 (5 bases). This CDR3 contains 14 residues. The germline CDR1 and CDR2 sequences are SNHLY and FYNNEI. V lost 9 bases and J lost 5, with 17 bases in between. The CDR3, as DNA: TGTGCCAGTGATCGGGGATCTCGGAACAATGAGCAGTTCTTC. Translated, it gives CASDRGSRNNEQFF. Drawing the rest from reference TRBV2 and TRBJ2-1, the complete variable domain is EPEVTQTPSHQVTQMGQEVILRCVPISNHLYFYWYRQILGQKVEFLVSFYNNEISEKSEIFDDQFSVERPDGSNFTLKIRSTKLEDSAMYFCASDRGSRNNEQFFGPGTRLTVL.

The J gene is TRBJ2-5, the V gene TRBV6-5; no clear D gene. This CDR3 is 11 amino acids long. CDR1 MNHEY and CDR2 SVGAGI come from the germline V gene. Trimming left V 6 bases short and J 7 bases short, with 9 bases between. Here the CDR3 reads CASSLLGTQYF. The CDR3 DNA reads TGTGCCAGCAGCCTACTTGGGACCCAGTACTTC.

This clonotype was seen a few times. This chain uses TRBV6-6 with TRBJ2-1, with D possibly TRBD1 on 6 matching bases. The V end lost 5 bases, the J end lost 0 bases, and 14 bases lay between the germline ends. The CDR3 totals 16 residues. Germline V CDR1 and CDR2: MNHNY, SVGAGI (reference sequence). DNA for the CDR3: TGTGCCAGCAGTGATGGGACACTGAGCTCCTACAATGAGCAGTTCTTC. Protein sequence: CASSDGTLSSYNEQFF.

This clonotype was counted a few times. This chain joins TRBV5-1 and TRBJ1-4; tentative D call: TRBD1 (6 bases). This CDR3 spans 14 amino acids. Trimming removed 4 bases from V and 4 bases from J, with 11 bases in between. Germline CDR1 is SGHRS and CDR2 is YFSETQ. CDR3 in DNA: TGCGCCAGCAGCGGCAGGGGATATAATGAAAAACTGTTTTTT. Encoded protein: CASSGRGYNEKLFF.

This clonotype was seen ten or more times. The V gene is TRBV6-5, the J gene TRBJ2-5; possibly TRBD1 or TRBD2 for D (5 bases each). V was cut by 2 bases and J by 2 bases, with 9 bases left in between. The CDR3 length is 14 residues. Germline V gene lookup returns CDR1 MNHEY and CDR2 SVGAGI. DNA of the CDR3: TGTGCCAGCAGTTACGGGACGGATCAAGAGACCCAGTACTTC. Translating it yields CASSYGTDQETQYF.

The chain recombines TRBV20-1 with TRBJ1-2; no firm D call. Trimming removed 1 base at V and 3 bases at J, with 9 bases between. The CDR3 extends over 13 amino acids. Looked up from germline, CDR1 is DFQATT and CDR2 is SNEGSKA (reference sequence). DNA of the CDR3: TGCAGTGCTAGAGCTATTGTGTACTATGGCTACACCTTC. Amino acid sequence: CSARAIVYYGYTF.

The CDR3 reads CASSTQGFNTEAFF. The CDR3 DNA reads as TGTGCCAGCAGCACACAGGGTTTTAACACTGAAGCTTTCTTT. The rearrangement joins TRBV12-3 or TRBV12-4 to TRBJ1-1; D may be TRBD1 (6 bases). The CDR3 extends over 14 amino acids. The V and J ends lost 6 bases and 2 bases respectively, with 13 bases between them.

This clonotype was observed a handful of times. This chain uses TRBV12-3 or TRBV12-4 with TRBJ1-1; D not certain. The length of the CDR3 is 14 residues. V was pared by 5 bases and J by 0 bases, with 10 bases between. The CDR3 DNA follows: TGTGCCAGCAGTACGTTACTCTTGAACACTGAAGCTTTCTTT. It yields the protein CASSTLLLNTEAFF.

The CDR3 here is CASSVFRTGVYGYTF. The CDR3, as DNA: TGTGCCAGCAGTGTTTTTCGGACAGGGGTCTATGGCTACACCTTC. The J gene is TRBJ1-2, the V gene TRBV6-5; 9 bases fit TRBD1. V gave up 5 bases and J gave up 4 bases; unmatched junction bases: 8. The CDR3 totals 15 residues. Germline V gene lookup returns CDR1 MNHEY and CDR2 SVGAGI.

The J gene is TRBJ2-5, the V gene TRBV7-6; 11 bases match TRBD2. The V and J ends lost 5 bases and 5 bases, in that order; junction bases with no gene match: 10. This CDR3 is built from 16 residues. CDR1 and CDR2 from the germline V gene are SGHVS and FNYEAQ. Here the CDR3 DNA reads TGTGCCAGCAGCGCCCTGACTAGCGGGATGGGGGAGACCCAGTACTTC. Protein: CASSALTSGMGETQYF.

This clonotype was seen ten or more times. This chain joins TRBV29-1 and TRBJ2-7; TRBD1 might be the D (6 bases). Trimming stripped 6 bases from V and 6 bases from J, with 21 bases between. CDR1 and CDR2 from the germline V gene are SQVTM and ANQGSEA. The CDR3 is made up of 14 amino acids. CDR3 loop: CSVLGGTGLGEQYF. The CDR3 DNA sequence: TGCAGCGTCTTAGGGGGAACAGGGCTAGGCGAGCAGTACTTC.